The clone carrying this T cell receptor beta chain has only a few counts. Its antigen is currently unknown. The method was immunoSEQ multiplex PCR; TCRdb's version includes in-frame clones alone and lacks a portion of them. The sample contains approximately 530,000 clones, 90% to 97% of which appear only once. Germline CDR1 MRHNA, CDR2 SNTAGT. The CDR3 has 15 residues. V shed 7 bases and J 6 bases; nucleotides not matched to a gene: 12. These data come from a study of shared clonotypes between healthy human individuals. Study-wide results and caveats: All-four-donor shared clonotypes had higher generation probabilities than non-shared clonotypes did. Among several donors, roughly 5% of naive CD4 clonotypes were found in common.

The receptor was isolated from a woman aged 25 to 45 in good health. The J gene is TRBJ2-7, the V gene TRBV6-4; TRBD1 agrees at 10 bases. Sequences were obtained from naive CD4+ T cells sorted from blood. Described subset: CD45RA+ positively selected. CDR3 sequence reads: CASTTRRGQGTEQYF. The CDR3, as DNA: TGTGCCAGCACCACCCGGAGGGGACAGGGGACCGAGCAGTACTTC.